This TCR beta chain is drawn from a study of T cell responses to AZD1222 COVID-19 vaccine. V was pared by 9 bases and J by 4 bases, with 14 bases between. In germline, CDR1 is KGHDR, CDR2 SFDVKD. The CDR3 spans 14 residues. TCRdb keeps only in-frame clones here, not all; method: immunoSEQ multiplex PCR. The table records over 120,000 clones, about 92% of them present only once. The sequence was obtained from an adult who received the AZD1222 COVID-19 vaccine. This chain connects TRBV24-1 to TRBJ2-2; possibly TRBD1 for D (6 bases). The sequenced sample was peripheral blood, obtained 28 days after the second AZD1222 dose. DNA for the CDR3: TGTGCCACCGATGTCCAGGGGCCCACCGGGGAGCTGTTTTTT. It specifies CATDVQGPTGELFF.